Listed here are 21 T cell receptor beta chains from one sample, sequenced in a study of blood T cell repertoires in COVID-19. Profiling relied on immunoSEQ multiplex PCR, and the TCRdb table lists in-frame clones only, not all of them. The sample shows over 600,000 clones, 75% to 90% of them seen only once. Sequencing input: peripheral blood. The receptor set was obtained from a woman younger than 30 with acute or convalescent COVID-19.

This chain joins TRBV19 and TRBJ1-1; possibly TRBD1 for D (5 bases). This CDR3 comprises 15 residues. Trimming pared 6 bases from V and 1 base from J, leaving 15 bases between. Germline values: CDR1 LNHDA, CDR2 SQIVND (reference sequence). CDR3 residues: CASRLAGNPNTEAFF. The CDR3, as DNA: TGTGCCAGTAGGCTTGCAGGGAATCCGAACACTGAAGCTTTCTTT. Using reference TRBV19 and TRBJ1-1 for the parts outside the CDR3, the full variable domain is DGGITQSPKYLFRKEGQNVTLSCEQNLNHDAMYWYRQDPGQGLRLIYYSQIVNDFQKGDIAEGYSVSREKKESFPLTVTSAQKNPTAFYLCASRLAGNPNTEAFFGQGTRLTVV.

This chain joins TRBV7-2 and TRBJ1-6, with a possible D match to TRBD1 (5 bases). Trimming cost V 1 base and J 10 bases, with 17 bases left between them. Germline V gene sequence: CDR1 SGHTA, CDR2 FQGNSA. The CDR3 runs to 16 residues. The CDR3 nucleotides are TGTGCCAGCAGCTTAGTGGCCAGGGAAGGACGATCACCCCTCCACTTT. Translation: CASSLVAREGRSPLHF.

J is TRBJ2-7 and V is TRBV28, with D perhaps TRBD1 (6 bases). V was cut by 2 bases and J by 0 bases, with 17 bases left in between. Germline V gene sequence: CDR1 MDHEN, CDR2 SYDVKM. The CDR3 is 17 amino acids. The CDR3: CASSLLSPGHHSYEQYF. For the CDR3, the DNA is TGTGCCAGCAGTTTACTAAGCCCGGGACATCACTCCTACGAGCAGTACTTC. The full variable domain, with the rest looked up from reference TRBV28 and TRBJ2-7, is DVKVTQSSRYLVKRTGEKVFLECVQDMDHENMFWYRQDPGLGLRLIYFSYDVKMKEKGDIPEGYSVSREKKERFSLILESASTNQTSMYLCASSLLSPGHHSYEQYFGPGTRLTVT.

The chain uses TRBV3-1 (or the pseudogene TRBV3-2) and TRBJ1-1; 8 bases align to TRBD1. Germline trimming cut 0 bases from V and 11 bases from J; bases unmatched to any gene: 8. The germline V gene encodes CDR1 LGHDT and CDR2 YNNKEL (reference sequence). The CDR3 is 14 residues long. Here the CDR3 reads CASSQERQGSAAFF. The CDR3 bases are TGTGCCAGCAGCCAAGAAAGACAGGGGTCGGCCGCTTTCTTT.

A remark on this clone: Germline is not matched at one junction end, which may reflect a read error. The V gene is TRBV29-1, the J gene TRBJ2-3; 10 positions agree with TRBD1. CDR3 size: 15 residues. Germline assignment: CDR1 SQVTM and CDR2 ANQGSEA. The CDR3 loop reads CNVVPTGGGTDTQYF. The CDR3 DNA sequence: TGCAACGTTGTCCCGACAGGGGGCGGAACAGATACGCAGTATTTT.

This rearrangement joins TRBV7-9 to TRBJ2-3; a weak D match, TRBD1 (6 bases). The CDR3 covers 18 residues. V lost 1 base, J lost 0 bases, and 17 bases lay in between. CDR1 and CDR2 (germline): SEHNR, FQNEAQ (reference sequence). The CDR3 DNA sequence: TGTGCCAGCAGCTTAGATAGGTGGGGGCCTAAAAGCACAGATACGCAGTATTTT. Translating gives CASSLDRWGPKSTDTQYF.

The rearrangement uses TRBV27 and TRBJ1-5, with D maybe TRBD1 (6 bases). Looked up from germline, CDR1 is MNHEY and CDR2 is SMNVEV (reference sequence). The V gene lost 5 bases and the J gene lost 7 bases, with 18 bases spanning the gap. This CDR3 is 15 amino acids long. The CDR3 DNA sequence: TGTGCCAGCAGTCCCTGGGGGGGGCAAGGACAGCCCCAGCATTTT. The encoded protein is CASSPWGGQGQPQHF.

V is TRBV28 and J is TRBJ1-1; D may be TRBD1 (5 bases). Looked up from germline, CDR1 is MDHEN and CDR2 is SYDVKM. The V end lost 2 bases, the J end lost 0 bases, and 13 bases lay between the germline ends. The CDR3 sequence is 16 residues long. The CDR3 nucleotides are TGTGCCAGCAGTTTAGCCAGGGCCTTGATGAACACTGAAGCTTTCTTT. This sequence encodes CASSLARALMNTEAFF.

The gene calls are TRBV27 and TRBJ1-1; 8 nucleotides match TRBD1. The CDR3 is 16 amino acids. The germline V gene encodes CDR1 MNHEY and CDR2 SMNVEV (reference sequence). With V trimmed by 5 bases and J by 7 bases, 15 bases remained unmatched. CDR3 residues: CASSTASPGGGSEAFF. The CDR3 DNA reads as TGTGCCAGCAGTACAGCCTCTCCAGGGGGCGGGAGTGAAGCTTTCTTT.

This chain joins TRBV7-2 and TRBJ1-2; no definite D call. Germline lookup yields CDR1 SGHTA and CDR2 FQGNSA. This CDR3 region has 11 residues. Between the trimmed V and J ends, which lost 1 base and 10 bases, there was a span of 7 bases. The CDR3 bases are TGTGCCAGCAGCTTAGGCGTCCTCTACACCTTC. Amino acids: CASSLGVLYTF. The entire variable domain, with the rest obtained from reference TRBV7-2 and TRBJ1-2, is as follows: GAGVSQSPSNKVTEKGKDVELRCDPISGHTALYWYRQSLGQGLEFLIYFQGNSAPDKSGLPSDRFSAERTGGSVSTLTIQRTQQEDSAVYLCASSLGVLYTFGSGTRLTVV.

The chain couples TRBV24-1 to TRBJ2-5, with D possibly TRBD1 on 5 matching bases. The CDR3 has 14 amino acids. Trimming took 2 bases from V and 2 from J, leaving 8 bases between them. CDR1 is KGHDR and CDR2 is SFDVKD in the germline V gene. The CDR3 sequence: CATSDSTDQETQYF. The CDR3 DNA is TGTGCCACCAGTGATTCGACAGATCAAGAGACCCAGTACTTC.

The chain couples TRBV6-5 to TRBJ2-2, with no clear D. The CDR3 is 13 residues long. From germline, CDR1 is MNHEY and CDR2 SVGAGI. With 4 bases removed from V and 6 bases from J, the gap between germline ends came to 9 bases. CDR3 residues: CASSSRNPGELFF. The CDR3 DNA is TGTGCCAGCAGTTCGAGAAACCCCGGGGAGCTGTTTTTT.

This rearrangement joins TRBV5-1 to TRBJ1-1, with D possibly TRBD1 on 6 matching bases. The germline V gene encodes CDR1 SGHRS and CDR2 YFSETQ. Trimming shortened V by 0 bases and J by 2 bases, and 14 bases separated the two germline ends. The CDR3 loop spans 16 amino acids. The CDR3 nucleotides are TGCGCCAGCAGCTTGGCCGGAGGACAGATCAACACTGAAGCTTTCTTT. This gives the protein CASSLAGGQINTEAFF.

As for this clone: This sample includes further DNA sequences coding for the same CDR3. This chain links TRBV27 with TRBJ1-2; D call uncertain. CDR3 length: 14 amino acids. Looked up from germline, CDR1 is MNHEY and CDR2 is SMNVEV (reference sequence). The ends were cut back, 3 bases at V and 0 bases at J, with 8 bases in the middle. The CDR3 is CASSLRGPNYGYTF. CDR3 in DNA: TGTGCCAGCAGTTTGCGGGGTCCTAACTATGGCTACACCTTC.

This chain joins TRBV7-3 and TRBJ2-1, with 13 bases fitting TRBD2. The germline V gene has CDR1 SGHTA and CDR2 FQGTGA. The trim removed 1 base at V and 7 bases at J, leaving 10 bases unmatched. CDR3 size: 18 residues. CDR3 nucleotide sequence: TGTGCCAGCAGCTTAAAGATTGCCGGACTAGCGGGGGAAAATGAGCAGTTCTTC. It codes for CASSLKIAGLAGENEQFF.

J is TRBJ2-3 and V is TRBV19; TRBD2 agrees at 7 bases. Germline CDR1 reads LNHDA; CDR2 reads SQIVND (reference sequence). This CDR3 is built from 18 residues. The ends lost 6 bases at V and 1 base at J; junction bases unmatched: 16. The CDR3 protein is CASSPNLGVAGRTDTQYF. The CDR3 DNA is TGTGCCAGTAGCCCCAACCTGGGGGTAGCGGGCCGCACAGATACGCAGTATTTT.

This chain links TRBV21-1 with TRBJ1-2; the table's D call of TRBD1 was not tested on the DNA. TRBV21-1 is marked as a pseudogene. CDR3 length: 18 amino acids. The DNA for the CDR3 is TGTGCCAGCAGCAAAGGGGCAAAGCAGACCCGGACTAACTATGGCTACACCTTC. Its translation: CASSKGAKQTRTNYGYTF.

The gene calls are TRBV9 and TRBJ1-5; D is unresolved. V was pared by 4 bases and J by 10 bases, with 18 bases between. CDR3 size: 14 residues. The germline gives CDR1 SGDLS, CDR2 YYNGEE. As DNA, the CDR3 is TGTGCCAGCAGCCCCGGGCGGGCTTGGAGTCCCCAGCATTTT. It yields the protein CASSPGRAWSPQHF.

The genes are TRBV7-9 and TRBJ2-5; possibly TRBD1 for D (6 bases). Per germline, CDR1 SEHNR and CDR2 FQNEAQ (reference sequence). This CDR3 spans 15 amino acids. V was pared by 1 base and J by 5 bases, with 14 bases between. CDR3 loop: CASSLEDSLTETQYF. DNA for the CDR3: TGTGCCAGCAGCTTAGAGGACAGCTTAACGGAGACCCAGTACTTC.

CDR3 sequence: CAWTGIQETQYF. In DNA form, the CDR3 reads TGTGCCTGGACCGGGATTCAAGAGACCCAGTACTTC. The rearrangement uses TRBV30 and TRBJ2-5, with D possibly being TRBD2 (5 bases). V was shortened by 4 bases and J by 2 bases, with 8 bases between the two germline ends. CDR1 and CDR2 (germline): GTSNPN, SVGIG (reference sequence). The CDR3 spans 12 residues.

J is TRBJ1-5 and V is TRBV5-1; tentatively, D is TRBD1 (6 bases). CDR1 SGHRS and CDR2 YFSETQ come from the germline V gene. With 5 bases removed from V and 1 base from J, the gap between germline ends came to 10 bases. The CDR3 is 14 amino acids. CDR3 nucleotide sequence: TGCGCCAGCAGACCAGGGGACAGCAATCAGCCCCAGCATTTT. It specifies CASRPGDSNQPQHF.